This T cell receptor beta chain is drawn from a study of OX40 agonist ivuxolimab in advanced cancers. Overall study results and limits: At 0.1 to 3.0 mg/kg, clonal expansion of CD4+ and CD8+ blood T cells had occurred by week 6. Among T cells, CD8+ cells averaged more expanded clones than CD4+ cells.

Between the trimmed V and J ends, which lost 6 bases and 2 bases, there was a span of 9 bases. The length of the CDR3 is 13 residues. Germline V gene lookup returns CDR1 LNHDA and CDR2 SQIVND (reference sequence). This clone was counted between two and nine times. Its matching antigen is unknown. Assay: immunoSEQ multiplex PCR; the TCRdb copy retains only in-frame clones and omits some. Found here are under 85,000 clones, around 90% of them singletons; the top ten hold just under 0.25%. The sample consisted of CD4+ or CD8+ T cells sorted from blood, taken in a trial of the OX40 agonist ivuxolimab. The J gene is TRBJ2-3, the V gene TRBV19; TRBD2 might be the D (6 bases). This sequence was found in an adult with an advanced solid tumor such as melanoma, head and neck, liver or kidney cancer. CDR3 in amino acids: CASREGNTDTQYF. In DNA, the CDR3 is TGTGCCAGTAGGGAGGGAAACACAGATACGCAGTATTTT.